This T cell receptor beta chain was identified during a study of cytomegalovirus exposure and HLA in healthy donors. Findings of the study overall: Accounts indicate the classifier identified cytomegalovirus status with strong specificity and sensitivity. The listing of 150 or so TCR beta chains classed them as cytomegalovirus-associated.

V trimming: 3 bases; J trimming: 7 bases; junction bases outside the gene matches: 3. Germline CDR1 WSHSY, CDR2 SAAADI. This CDR3 contains 13 residues. This clone was seen many times. Its specificity is unknown. This specimen includes other DNA sequences encoding the same CDR3. Clones were read by immunoSEQ multiplex PCR, and TCRdb kept only the in-frame ones, dropping some. The sample shows hundreds of thousands of clones, approximately 87% of them seen only once. The rearrangement uses TRBV10-2 and TRBJ1-5; TRBD1 matches at 7 bases. This TCR came from a woman aged 18-29 years in good health and CMV-seronegative. The sequencing input was PBMCs. CDR3 sequence reads: CASSEGGGQPQHF. CDR3 DNA sequence: TGCGCCAGCAGTGAAGGAGGGGGCCAGCCCCAGCATTTT.